The rows below give T cell receptor beta chains drawn from one sample of a study of PD-1 blockade in mismatch repair-deficient tumors. Only in-frame clones appear in the TCRdb table, and some are missing; sequencing was by immunoSEQ multiplex PCR. Seen here are around 38,000 clones, around 75% observed once, and the top ten hold approximately 22%. The source was peripheral blood, collected 4 weeks after starting pembrolizumab. The receptor set was obtained from an adult with mismatch repair-deficient cancer. Both conserved end residues are part of each CDR3. A D gene is named only where the DNA matches it firmly. Size values are once, few and many counts, or a class for expanded clones, and some rows have none.

v_gene,d_gene,abundance,j_gene,CDR3nt,CDR3aa
TRBV12-5,NA,NA,TRBJ1-3,TGTGCTAGTGGTTTGGTAGGAGGAAACACCATATATTTT,CASGLVGGNTIYF
TRBV6-6,NA,NA,TRBJ2-7,TGTGCCAGCAGTTTCGGGAGTCTCGGCCACGAGCAGTACTTC,CASSFGSLGHEQYF
TRBV9,TRBD1,few,TRBJ2-1,TGTGCCAGCAGCGTAGATCGGGGACAGGGGTATTCAGGCATCCTCAATGAGCAGTTCTTC,CASSVDRGQGYSGILNEQFF
TRBV13,NA,few,TRBJ1-3,TGTGCCAGCAGCTTGAACTCTGGAAACACCATATATTTT,CASSLNSGNTIYF
TRBV7-2,NA,few,TRBJ2-2,TGTGCCAGCAGCTTAGGAGGGCGAGACACCGGGGAGCTGTTTTTT,CASSLGGRDTGELFF
TRBV6-1,TRBD2,NA,TRBJ2-5,TGTGCCAGCAGTGAAGTAGCGGGAGCTCAAGAGACCCAGTACTTC,CASSEVAGAQETQYF
TRBV5-6,TRBD2,once,TRBJ2-7,TGTGCCAGCAGCTTGGCTAGCGGGAGCTATGTCGTCGAGCAGTACTTC,CASSLASGSYVVEQYF
TRBV5-5,NA,NA,TRBJ1-2,TGTGCCAGCAGCTTGGGGAGCGTTGGGGACACCTTC,CASSLGSVGDTF
TRBV19,NA,NA,TRBJ2-1,TGTGCCAGTAGTATGGGCAACTACAATGAGCAGTTCTTC,CASSMGNYNEQFF
TRBV5-5,TRBD2,NA,TRBJ2-1,TGTGCCAGCAGCGCGAGTCGGACTAGCGGGAGAATATACAATGAGCAGTTCTTC,CASSASRTSGRIYNEQFF
TRBV27,NA,NA,TRBJ2-5,TGTGCCAGCAGTTTATTGCGGGACGAGACCCAGTACTTC,CASSLLRDETQYF
TRBV21-1,NA,NA,TRBJ1-5,TGTGCCAGCAGCAAACAGGGGGCGGTCAATCAGCCCCAGCATTTT,CASSKQGAVNQPQHF
TRBV18,TRBD1,few,TRBJ2-5,TGTGCCAGCTCACTGGGACAGGGCAACGGGGAGACCCAGTACTTC,CASSLGQGNGETQYF
TRBV6-4,TRBD1,few,TRBJ2-3,TGTGCCAGCAGTGACTCGGCGGGACAGGGCGCAGATACGCAGTATTTT,CASSDSAGQGADTQYF
TRBV12-5,TRBD1,NA,TRBJ1-2,TGTGCTAGTGGTTTGGAAACAGGGGTTTCTGGCTACACCTTC,CASGLETGVSGYTF
TRBV5-4,TRBD2,NA,TRBJ2-5,TGTGCCAGCAGCCTACTAGCGGGACCACAAGAGACCCAGTACTTC,CASSLLAGPQETQYF
TRBV28,NA,NA,TRBJ2-7,TGTGCCAGCAGTTTTCAGGGGTCCTCCTACGAGCAGTACTTC,CASSFQGSSYEQYF
TRBV11-2,TRBD1,NA,TRBJ2-7,TGTGCCAGCAGCTTAGCGAGTTCCGGGACAGGGGTCGAGCAGTACTTC,CASSLASSGTGVEQYF
TRBV25-1,TRBD2,NA,TRBJ2-1,TGTGCCAGCAGTGAATATATCCTAGCGGGAGTGTTCCACAATGAGCAGTTCTTC,CASSEYILAGVFHNEQFF
TRBV10-3,TRBD2,NA,TRBJ2-3,TGTGCCATCAGACCTAGCGGGAGCTCGACAGATACGCAGTATTTT,CAIRPSGSSTDTQYF
TRBV28,TRBD1,NA,TRBJ2-1,TGTGCCAGCAGTAACCCCTGGACAGGGCTCAATGAGCAGTTCTTC,CASSNPWTGLNEQFF
TRBV19,NA,once,TRBJ2-1,TGTGCCACCTCACTCACCTCGTACAATGAGCAGTTCTTC,CATSLTSYNEQFF
TRBV7-2,NA,NA,TRBJ2-2,TGTGCCAGCAGCTTTGGGTTGAACACCGGGGAGCTGTTTTTT,CASSFGLNTGELFF
TRBV4-1,NA,NA,TRBJ2-3,TGCGCCAGCAGCCAAAGCCGACTTAGCGAGGGGGCAGATACGCAGTATTTT,CASSQSRLSEGADTQYF
TRBV5-4,TRBD1,few,TRBJ2-1,TGTGCCAGCAGTCTTGGGACAGGGCTGTACAATGAGCAGTTCTTC,CASSLGTGLYNEQFF